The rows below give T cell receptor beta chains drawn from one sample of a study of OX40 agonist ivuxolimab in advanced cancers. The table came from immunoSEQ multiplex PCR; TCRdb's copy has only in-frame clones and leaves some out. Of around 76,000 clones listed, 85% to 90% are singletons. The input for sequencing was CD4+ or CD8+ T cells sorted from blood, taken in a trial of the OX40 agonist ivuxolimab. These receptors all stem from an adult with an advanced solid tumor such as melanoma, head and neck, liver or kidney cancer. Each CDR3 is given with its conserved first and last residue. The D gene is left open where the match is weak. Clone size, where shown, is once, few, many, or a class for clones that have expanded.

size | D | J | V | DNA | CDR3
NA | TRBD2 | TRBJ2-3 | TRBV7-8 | TGTGCCAGCGCGGGCCTAGCGGGAGCCCCGAGCACAGATACGCAGTATTTT | CASAGLAGAPSTDTQYF
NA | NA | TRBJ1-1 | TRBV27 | TGTGCCAGCGGGTTTCGCGACACTGAAGCTTTCTTT | CASGFRDTEAFF
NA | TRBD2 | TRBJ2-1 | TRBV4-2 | TGTGCCAGCAGCCAAGAACCGACTAGCGGGTCCAGCTCCTACAATGAGCAGTTCTTC | CASSQEPTSGSSSYNEQFF
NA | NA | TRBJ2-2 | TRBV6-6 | TGTGCCAGCAGTTACTCGACCGTCGCCACCGGGGAGCTGTTTTTT | CASSYSTVATGELFF
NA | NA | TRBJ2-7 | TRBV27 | TGTGCCAGCAGTTTATCAGGAGGCGGGCAGTACTTC | CASSLSGGGQYF
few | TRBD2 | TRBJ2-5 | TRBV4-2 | TGTGCCAGCAGCCATACCATGGGACTAAAAGAGACCCAGTACTTC | CASSHTMGLKETQYF
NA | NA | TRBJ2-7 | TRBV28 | TGTGCCAGCAGCTCAGTACTCGCGGGCGGTAACGAGCAGTACTTC | CASSSVLAGGNEQYF
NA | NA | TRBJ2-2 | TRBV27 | TGTGCCAGCAGTTCTCTCAAGGTCGGGGAGCTGTTTTTT | CASSSLKVGELFF
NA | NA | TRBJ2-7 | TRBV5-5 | TGTGCCAGCAGCTTGGTGGGCAGCTACGAGCAGTACTTC | CASSLVGSYEQYF
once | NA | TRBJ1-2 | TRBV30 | TGTGCCTGGAGTGTTAACCTAGGCTATGGCTACACCTTC | CAWSVNLGYGYTF
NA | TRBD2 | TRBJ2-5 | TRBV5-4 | TGTGCCAGCAGCTTGGCCGGCCAGGCCAGCGGGAAAGAGACCCAGTACTTC | CASSLAGQASGKETQYF
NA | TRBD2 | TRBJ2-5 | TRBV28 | TGTGCCAGCAGACCAATTTGGCTAGCGGGAGGCTTACGAGAGACCCAGTACTTC | CASRPIWLAGGLRETQYF